A selection of T cell receptor beta chains follows, all from one sample in a study of blood T cell repertoires in COVID-19. TCRdb keeps only in-frame clones here, not all; method: immunoSEQ multiplex PCR. The sample has more than 300,000 clones; about 87% are singletons. The sequenced material came from peripheral blood. These receptors all come from a woman aged 25 to 39 with COVID-19, enrolled during active disease. Each CDR3 is given with its conserved first and last residue.

>TRBV19
CASSRLLASFNNEQFF
>TRBV25-1
CASSAYPGLSSYEQYF
>TRBV7-6
CASSLAGGDSTDTQYF
>TRBV5-1
CASSLSHSNTGELFF
>TRBV6-6
CASSYARLAGTDTQYF
>TRBV6-4
CASAGGSGRNTEAFF
>TRBV7-9
CASSFGLAVRGEQFF
>TRBV28
CASSFGDSLYGYTF
>TRBV28
CASSLTGGSTEAFF
>TRBV6-4
CASSADRATEAFF
>TRBV23-1
CASSQSGLCGNTIYF
>TRBV6-5
CASSPPGSSTDTQYF
>TRBV7-9
CASSSLAGVIGNEQFF
>TRBV7-2
CASSLTTSGAYEQYF
>TRBV7-8
CASSLVGRGTIYF
>TRBV6-4
CASSDSAHPGSGMVDTQYF
>TRBV5-5
CASSLEQGHDTQYF